The following is a TCR beta chain sequence with its context. The data originate from a study of blood T cell repertoires in COVID-19. Study overall: COVID-19 samples collected from the United States, Italy and Spain covered acute and convalescent phases. PBMCs, B-cell-depleted T cells, or T cells provided the cDNA or gDNA that made up the material.

Sequenced by immunoSEQ multiplex PCR; TCRdb stores in-frame clones only, minus some. The sample consists of about 360,000 clones, more than 85% of them appearing once. Germline trimming cut 5 bases from V and 5 bases from J; bases unmatched to any gene: 7. The CDR3 sequence is 14 residues long. Germline V CDR1 and CDR2: SGHDT, YYEEEE. The chain recombines TRBV5-6 with TRBJ1-3; 7 bases fit TRBD1. This receptor was identified in a human donor in a cohort sampled during active COVID-19. The sequenced sample consisted of peripheral blood. The CDR3 reads CASRRTGQRNTIYF. The CDR3 DNA follows: TGTGCCAGCAGGAGGACAGGACAAAGAAACACCATATATTTT.